Listed below are T cell receptor beta chains from one sample, sequenced in a study of T cell responses to AZD1222 COVID-19 vaccine. The table came from immunoSEQ multiplex PCR; TCRdb's copy has only in-frame clones and leaves some out. The repertoire consists of some 16,000 clones, with about 80% occurring once and the leading ten covering 12% to 15%. This material consisted of peripheral blood, taken 28 days after the second AZD1222 dose. All receptors come from an adult who received the AZD1222 COVID-19 vaccine. Each CDR3 is given with its conserved first and last residue. Fields, in order: V gene, clone size, J gene, D gene, CDR3 protein, CDR3 DNA. The D gene is left open where the match is weak. Expanded clones are given a class, and other clones once, few, many or no size at all.

V: TRBV2
size: -
J: TRBJ1-2
D: -
CDR3: CASSEGSPRYGYTF
DNA: TGTGCCAGCAGTGAAGGGTCTCCTAGGTATGGCTACACCTTC

V: TRBV28
size: once
J: TRBJ2-7
D: -
CDR3: CATIRGLDEQYF
DNA: TGTGCCACCATCAGGGGTCTGGACGAGCAGTACTTC

V: TRBV19
size: -
J: TRBJ1-1
D: -
CDR3: CAVAPRDTYTEAFF
DNA: TGTGCCGTCGCCCCCAGGGATACATACACTGAAGCTTTCTTT

V: TRBV4-3
size: -
J: TRBJ2-3
D: -
CDR3: CASSQDPFTLDTQYF
DNA: TGCGCCAGCAGCCAAGACCCATTTACCCTAGATACGCAGTATTTT

V: TRBV30
size: -
J: TRBJ2-3
D: -
CDR3: CAWSLQQGGRGDTQYF
DNA: TGTGCCTGGAGTCTTCAGCAGGGGGGCCGGGGAGATACGCAGTATTTT

V: TRBV12-3/TRBV12-4
size: -
J: TRBJ1-1
D: -
CDR3: CASSLEGNTEAFF
DNA: TGTGCCAGCAGTTTAGAAGGCAACACTGAAGCTTTCTTT

V: TRBV19
size: -
J: TRBJ2-1
D: -
CDR3: CASSRQLEQFF
DNA: TGTGCCAGTAGTAGACAGCTCGAGCAGTTCTTC

V: TRBV13
size: -
J: TRBJ2-7
D: -
CDR3: CASSKNRDREQYF
DNA: TGTGCCAGCAGCAAGAACAGGGACCGCGAGCAGTACTTC

V: TRBV7-9
size: -
J: TRBJ2-7
D: -
CDR3: CASSRPQTDLYEQYF
DNA: TGTGCCAGCAGCCGCCCCCAGACAGACCTCTACGAGCAGTACTTC

V: TRBV19
size: few
J: TRBJ1-5
D: -
CDR3: CASRPAALGPQHF
DNA: TGTGCCAGTAGGCCGGCAGCCCTAGGTCCCCAGCATTTT

V: TRBV6-5
size: -
J: TRBJ2-3
D: -
CDR3: CASTDSTDTQYF
DNA: TGTGCCAGCACAGACTCCACAGATACGCAGTATTTT

V: TRBV4-1
size: once
J: TRBJ1-1
D: TRBD1
CDR3: CASSPGQGTTEAFF
DNA: TGCGCCAGCAGCCCCGGACAGGGGACCACTGAAGCTTTCTTT

V: TRBV19
size: -
J: TRBJ2-2
D: TRBD1
CDR3: CASSRQGLNTGELFF
DNA: TGTGCCAGTAGTAGACAGGGCCTGAACACCGGGGAGCTGTTTTTT

V: TRBV7-2
size: -
J: TRBJ1-3
D: -
CDR3: CASSPTHYSGNTIYF
DNA: TGTGCCAGCAGCCCTACACATTACTCTGGAAACACCATATATTTT

V: TRBV12-3/TRBV12-4
size: -
J: TRBJ1-1
D: -
CDR3: CASSLSATEAFF
DNA: TGTGCCAGCAGTTTGAGTGCAACTGAAGCTTTCTTT

V: TRBV9
size: -
J: TRBJ2-5
D: -
CDR3: CASSVRAETDGGETQYF
DNA: TGTGCCAGCAGCGTAAGAGCGGAGACGGACGGCGGAGAGACCCAGTACTTC

V: TRBV7-2
size: -
J: TRBJ2-3
D: -
CDR3: CASSKVAGTDTQYF
DNA: TGTGCCAGCAGCAAAGTTGCAGGAACAGATACGCAGTATTTT

V: TRBV2
size: -
J: TRBJ2-1
D: -
CDR3: CASSGLGDEQFF
DNA: TGTGCCAGCAGCGGACTGGGCGATGAGCAGTTCTTC

V: TRBV28
size: once
J: TRBJ1-5
D: -
CDR3: CASSLRRDQPQHF
DNA: TGTGCCAGCAGTTTAAGGCGGGATCAGCCCCAGCATTTT

V: TRBV3-1/TRBV3-2
size: -
J: TRBJ1-3
D: -
CDR3: CASSQEGYGNTIYF
DNA: TGTGCCAGCAGCCAAGAGGGTTATGGAAACACCATATATTTT

V: TRBV7-6
size: -
J: TRBJ1-1
D: -
CDR3: CASSSPGGMNTEAFF
DNA: TGTGCCAGCAGCTCCCCGGGGGGGATGAACACTGAAGCTTTCTTT

V: TRBV24-1
size: -
J: TRBJ2-5
D: TRBD2
CDR3: CATSGGTSGETQYF
DNA: TGTGCCACCAGTGGTGGGACTAGTGGCGAGACCCAGTACTTC

V: TRBV3-1/TRBV3-2
size: -
J: TRBJ1-4
D: TRBD1
CDR3: CASSLNRGHLFF
DNA: TGTGCCAGCAGCTTAAACAGGGGGCATCTGTTTTTT

V: TRBV28
size: -
J: TRBJ2-3
D: -
CDR3: CASREGLRRHF
DNA: TGTGCCAGCAGGGAGGGCCTTCGACGGCATTTT

V: TRBV4-3
size: few
J: TRBJ2-7
D: -
CDR3: CASSQAVGQYYEQYF
DNA: TGCGCCAGCAGCCAAGCAGTCGGACAGTACTACGAGCAGTACTTC

V: TRBV6-5
size: -
J: TRBJ2-5
D: TRBD1
CDR3: CASSNRGETQYF
DNA: TGTGCCAGCAGCAACAGGGGGGAGACCCAGTACTTC

V: TRBV5-4
size: -
J: TRBJ2-5
D: TRBD2
CDR3: CASSSRLAGLRETQYF
DNA: TGTGCCAGCAGCTCGAGACTAGCGGGGCTGAGGGAGACCCAGTACTTC

V: TRBV7-8
size: -
J: TRBJ2-3
D: TRBD2
CDR3: CASSPRAGGPTDTQYF
DNA: TGTGCCAGCAGCCCACGAGCGGGGGGGCCCACAGATACGCAGTATTTT